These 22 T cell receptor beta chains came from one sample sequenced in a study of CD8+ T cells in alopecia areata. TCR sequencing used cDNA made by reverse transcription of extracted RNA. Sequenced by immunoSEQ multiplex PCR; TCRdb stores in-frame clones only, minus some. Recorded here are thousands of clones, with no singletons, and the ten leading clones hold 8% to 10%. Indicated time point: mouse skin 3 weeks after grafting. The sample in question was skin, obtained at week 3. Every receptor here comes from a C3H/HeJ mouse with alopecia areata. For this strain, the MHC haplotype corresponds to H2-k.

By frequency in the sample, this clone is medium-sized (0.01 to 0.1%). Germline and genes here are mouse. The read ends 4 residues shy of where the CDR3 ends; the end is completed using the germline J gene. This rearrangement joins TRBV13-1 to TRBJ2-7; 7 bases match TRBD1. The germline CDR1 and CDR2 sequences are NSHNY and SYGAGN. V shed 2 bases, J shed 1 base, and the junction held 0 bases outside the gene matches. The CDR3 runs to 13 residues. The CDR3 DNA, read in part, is TGTGCCAGCAGTGAGGGACAGTCCTAT. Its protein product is CASSEGQSY. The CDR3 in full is CASSEGQSYEQYF.

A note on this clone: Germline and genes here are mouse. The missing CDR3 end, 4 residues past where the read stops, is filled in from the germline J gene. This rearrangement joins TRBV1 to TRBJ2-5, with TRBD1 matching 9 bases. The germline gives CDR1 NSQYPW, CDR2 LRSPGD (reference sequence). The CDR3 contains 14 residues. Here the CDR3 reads CTCSADGTGDTQYF. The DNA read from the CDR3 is TGCACCTGCAGTGCAGACGGGACAGGGGAC.

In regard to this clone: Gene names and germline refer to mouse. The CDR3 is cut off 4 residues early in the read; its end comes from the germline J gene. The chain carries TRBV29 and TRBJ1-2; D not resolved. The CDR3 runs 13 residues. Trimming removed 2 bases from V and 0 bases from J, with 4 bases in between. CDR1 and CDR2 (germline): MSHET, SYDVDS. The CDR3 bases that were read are TGTGCTAGCAGTTTAAGGGCAAACTCC. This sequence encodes CASSLRANS. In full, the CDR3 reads CASSLRANSDYTF.

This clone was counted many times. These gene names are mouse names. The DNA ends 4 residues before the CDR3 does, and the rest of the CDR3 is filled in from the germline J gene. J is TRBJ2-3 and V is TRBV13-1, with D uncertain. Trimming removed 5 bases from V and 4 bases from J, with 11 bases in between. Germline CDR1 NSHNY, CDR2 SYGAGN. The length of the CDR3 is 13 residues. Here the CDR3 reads CASRNGLSETLYF. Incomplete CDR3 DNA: TGTGCCAGCAGGAATGGGTTGTCAGAA.

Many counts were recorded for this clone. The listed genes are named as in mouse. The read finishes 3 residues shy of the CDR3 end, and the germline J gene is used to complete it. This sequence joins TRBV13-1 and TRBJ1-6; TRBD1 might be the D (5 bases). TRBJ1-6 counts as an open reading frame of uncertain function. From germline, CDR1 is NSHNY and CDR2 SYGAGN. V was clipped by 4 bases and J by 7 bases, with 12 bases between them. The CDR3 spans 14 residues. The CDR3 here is CASSTRTTNSPLYF. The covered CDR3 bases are TGTGCCAGCAGTACACGGACAACCAATTCGCCC.

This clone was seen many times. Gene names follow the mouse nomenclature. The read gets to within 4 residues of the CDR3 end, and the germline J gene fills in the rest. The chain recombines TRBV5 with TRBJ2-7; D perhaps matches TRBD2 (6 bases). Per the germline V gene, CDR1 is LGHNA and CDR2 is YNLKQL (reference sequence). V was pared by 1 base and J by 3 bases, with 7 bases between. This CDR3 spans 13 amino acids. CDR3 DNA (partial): TGTGCCAGCAGCCAAGGACTGGTCTAT. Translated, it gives CASSQGLVY. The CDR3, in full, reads CASSQGLVYEQYF.

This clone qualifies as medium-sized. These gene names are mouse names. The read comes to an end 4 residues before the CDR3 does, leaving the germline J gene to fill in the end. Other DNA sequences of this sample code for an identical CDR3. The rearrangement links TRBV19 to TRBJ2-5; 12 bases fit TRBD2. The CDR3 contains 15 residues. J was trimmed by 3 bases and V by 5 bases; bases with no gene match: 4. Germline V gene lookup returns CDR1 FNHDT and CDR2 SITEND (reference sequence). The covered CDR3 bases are TGTGCCAGCAGACCCGGACTGGGGGGGCAAGAC. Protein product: CASRPGLGGQD. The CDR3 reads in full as CASRPGLGGQDTQYF.

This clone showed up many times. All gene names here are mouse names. The CDR3 sequence is CASSDRGSQNTLYF. Incomplete CDR3 DNA: TGTGCCAGCAGTGACAGGGGTAGTCAAAAC. The chain employs TRBV13-3 and TRBJ2-4, with D perhaps matching TRBD1 (6 bases). The read terminates 4 residues before the CDR3 end, so the remaining end is supplied by the germline J gene. Germline CDR1 NNHDY, CDR2 SYVADS. The CDR3 is made up of 14 amino acids. Trimming took off 2 bases at V and 0 bases at J, with 7 bases between the two ends.

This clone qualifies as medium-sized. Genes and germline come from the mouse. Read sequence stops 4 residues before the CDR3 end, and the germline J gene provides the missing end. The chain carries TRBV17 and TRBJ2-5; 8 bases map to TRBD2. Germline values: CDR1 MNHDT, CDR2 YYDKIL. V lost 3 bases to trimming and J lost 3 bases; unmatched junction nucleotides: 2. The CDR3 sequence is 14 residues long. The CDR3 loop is CASSSWGGQDTQYF. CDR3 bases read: TGTGCTAGCAGTAGTTGGGGGGGACAAGAC.

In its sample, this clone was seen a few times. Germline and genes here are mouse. CDR3: CASSSRVTNTGQLYF. The CDR3 DNA, read in part, is TGTGCTAGCAGTTCCAGGGTGACCAACACCGGG. V gene TRBV29 combines with J gene TRBJ2-2, with D possibly being TRBD1 (5 bases). Coverage ceases 4 residues before the CDR3 finishes, and the germline J gene fills in the end. CDR3 size: 15 residues. CDR1 MSHET and CDR2 SYDVDS come from the germline V gene. V gave up 4 bases and J gave up 2 bases, with 11 bases separating them.

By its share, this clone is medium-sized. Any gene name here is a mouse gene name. The sequenced CDR3 bases are TGTGCCAGCGGACAACTGGGGTTAAAC. It translates to CASGQLGLN. The whole CDR3 protein reads CASGQLGLNTLYF. The chain joins TRBV13-2 to TRBJ2-4; 7 bases fit TRBD2. The CDR3 end is not reached by the read, which stops 4 residues before it; the germline J gene fills it in. Germline V gene data show CDR1 as NNHNN and CDR2 as SYGAGS (reference sequence). The CDR3 loop spans 13 amino acids.

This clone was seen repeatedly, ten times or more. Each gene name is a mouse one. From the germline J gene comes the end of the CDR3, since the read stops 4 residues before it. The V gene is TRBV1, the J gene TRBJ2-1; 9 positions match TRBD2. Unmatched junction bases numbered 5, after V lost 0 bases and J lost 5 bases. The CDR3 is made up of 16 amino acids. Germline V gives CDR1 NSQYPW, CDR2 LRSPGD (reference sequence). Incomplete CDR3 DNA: TGCACCTGCAGTGCAGATGGGGCTGGGGGGGATGCT. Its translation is CTCSADGAGGDA. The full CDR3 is CTCSADGAGGDAEQFF.

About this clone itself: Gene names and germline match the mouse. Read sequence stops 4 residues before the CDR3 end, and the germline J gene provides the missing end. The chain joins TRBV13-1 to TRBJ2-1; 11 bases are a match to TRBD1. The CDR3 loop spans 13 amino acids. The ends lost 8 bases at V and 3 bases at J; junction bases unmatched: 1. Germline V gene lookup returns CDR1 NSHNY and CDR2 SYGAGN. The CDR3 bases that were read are TGTGCCAGTGGGACAGGGGGCTATGCT. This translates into CASGTGGYA. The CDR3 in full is CASGTGGYAEQFF.

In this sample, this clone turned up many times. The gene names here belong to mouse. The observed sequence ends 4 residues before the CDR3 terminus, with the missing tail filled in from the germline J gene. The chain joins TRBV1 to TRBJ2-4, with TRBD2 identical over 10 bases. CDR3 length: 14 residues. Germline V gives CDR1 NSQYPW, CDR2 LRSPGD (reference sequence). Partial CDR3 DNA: TGCACCTGCAGTGCACTGGGGGGGCTGAAC. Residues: CTCSALGGLN. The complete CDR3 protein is CTCSALGGLNTLYF. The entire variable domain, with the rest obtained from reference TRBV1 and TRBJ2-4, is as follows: VTLLEQNPRWRLVPRGQAVNLRCILKNSQYPWMSWYQQDLQKQLQWLFTLRSPGDKEVKSLPGADYLATRVTDTELRLQVANMSQGRTLYCTCSALGGLNTLYFGAGTRLSVL.

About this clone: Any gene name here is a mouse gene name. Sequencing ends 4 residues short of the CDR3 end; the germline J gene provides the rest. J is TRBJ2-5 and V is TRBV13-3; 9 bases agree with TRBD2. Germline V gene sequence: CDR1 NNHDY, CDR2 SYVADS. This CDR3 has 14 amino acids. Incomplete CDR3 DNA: TGTGCCAGCAGTGACTGGGGGGGAGAAGAC. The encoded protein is CASSDWGGED. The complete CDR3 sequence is CASSDWGGEDTQYF. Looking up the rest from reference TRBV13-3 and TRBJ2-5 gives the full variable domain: EAAVTQSPRSKVAVTGGKVTLSCHQTNNHDYMYWYRQDTGHGLRLIHYSYVADSTEKGDIPDGYKASRPSQENFSLILELASLSQTAVYFCASSDWGGEDTQYFGPGTRLLVL.

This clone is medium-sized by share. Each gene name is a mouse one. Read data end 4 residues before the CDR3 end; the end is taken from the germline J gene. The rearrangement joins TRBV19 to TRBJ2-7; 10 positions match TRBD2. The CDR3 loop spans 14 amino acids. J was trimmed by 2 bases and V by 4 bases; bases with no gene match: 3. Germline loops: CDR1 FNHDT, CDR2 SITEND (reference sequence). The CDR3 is CASSSWGGAYEQYF. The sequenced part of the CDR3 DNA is TGTGCCAGCAGTTCCTGGGGGGGCGCCTAT.

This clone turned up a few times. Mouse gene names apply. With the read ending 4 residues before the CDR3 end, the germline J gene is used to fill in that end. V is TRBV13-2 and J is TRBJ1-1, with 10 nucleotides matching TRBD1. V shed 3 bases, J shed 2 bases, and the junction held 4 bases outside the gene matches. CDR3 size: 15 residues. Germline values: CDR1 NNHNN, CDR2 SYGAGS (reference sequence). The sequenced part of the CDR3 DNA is TGTGCCAGCGGTGCCCGGACAGGGGGTAACACA. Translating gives CASGARTGGNT. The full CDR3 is CASGARTGGNTEVFF.

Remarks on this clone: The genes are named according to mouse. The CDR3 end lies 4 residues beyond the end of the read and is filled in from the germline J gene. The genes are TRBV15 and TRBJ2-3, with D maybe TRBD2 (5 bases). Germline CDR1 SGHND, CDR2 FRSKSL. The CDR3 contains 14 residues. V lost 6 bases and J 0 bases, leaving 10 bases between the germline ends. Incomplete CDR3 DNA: TGTGCCAGCAGACCTGGGTCTAGTGCAGAA. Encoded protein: CASRPGSSAE. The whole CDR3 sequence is CASRPGSSAETLYF.

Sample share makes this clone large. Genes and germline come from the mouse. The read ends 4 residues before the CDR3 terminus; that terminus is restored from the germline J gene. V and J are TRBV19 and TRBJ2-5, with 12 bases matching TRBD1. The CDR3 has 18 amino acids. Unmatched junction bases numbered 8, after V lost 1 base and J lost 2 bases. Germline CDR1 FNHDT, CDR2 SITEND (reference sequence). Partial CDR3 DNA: TGTGCCAGCAGTATACGAATCGGGACAGGGGGCGGCCAAGAC. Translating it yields CASSIRIGTGGGQD. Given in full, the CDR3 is CASSIRIGTGGGQDTQYF.

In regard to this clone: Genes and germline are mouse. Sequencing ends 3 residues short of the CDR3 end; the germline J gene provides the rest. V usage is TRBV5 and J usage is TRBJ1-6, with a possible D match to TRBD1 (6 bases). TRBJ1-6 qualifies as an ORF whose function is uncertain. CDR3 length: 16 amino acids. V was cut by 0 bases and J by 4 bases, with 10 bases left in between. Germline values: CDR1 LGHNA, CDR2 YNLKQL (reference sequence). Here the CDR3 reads CASSQDGRGYNSPLYF. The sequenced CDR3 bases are TGTGCCAGCAGCCAAGACGGCAGGGGATATAATTCGCCC.

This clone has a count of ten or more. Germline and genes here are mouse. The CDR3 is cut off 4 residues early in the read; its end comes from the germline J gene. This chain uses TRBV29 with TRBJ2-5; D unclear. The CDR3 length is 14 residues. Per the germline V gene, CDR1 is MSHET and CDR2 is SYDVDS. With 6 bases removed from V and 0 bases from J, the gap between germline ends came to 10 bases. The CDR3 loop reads CASRQQNNQDTQYF. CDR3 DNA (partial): TGTGCTAGCAGACAACAGAATAACCAAGAC.

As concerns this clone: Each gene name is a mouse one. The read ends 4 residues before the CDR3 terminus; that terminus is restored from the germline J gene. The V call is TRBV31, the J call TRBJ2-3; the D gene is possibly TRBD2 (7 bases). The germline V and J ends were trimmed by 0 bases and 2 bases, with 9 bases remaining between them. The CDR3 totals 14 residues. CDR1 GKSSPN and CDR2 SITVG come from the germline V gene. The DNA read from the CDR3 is TGTGCCTGGAGTCTGGGGGGCGTTGCAGAA. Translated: CAWSLGGVAE. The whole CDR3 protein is CAWSLGGVAETLYF.